A selection of T cell receptor beta chains follows, all from one sample in a study of CD8 T cells in ankylosing spondylitis. TCRdb ran MiXCR on the 5' RACE reads and lists one entry per CDR3 protein. The profile shows a few hundred thousand distinct CDR3 sequences, 20% to 25% of them singletons. The specimen sequenced was blood, either unsorted or a sorted T cell fraction (not recorded which). These receptors came from a male donor with ankylosing spondylitis or in good health (not recorded which). The CDR3 runs from the conserved cysteine through the conserved F or W. The D gene is left open where the match is weak. Not all rows give a size; the values are once, few, many and, for expanded clones, a class.

len	d_gene	abundance	j_gene	v_gene	CDR3aa	CDR3nt
11	NA	NA	TRBJ2-7	TRBV20-1	CSETGNYEQYF	TGCAGCGAAACAGGAAACTACGAGCAGTACTTC
16	TRBD1	few	TRBJ2-3	TRBV2	CASSHPGTGWADTQYF	TGTGCCAGCAGTCATCCGGGGACAGGGTGGGCAGATACGCAGTATTTT
16	NA	NA	TRBJ2-2	TRBV12-3/TRBV12-4	CASSLGQGDFTGELFF	TGTGCCAGCAGTTTGGGGCAGGGGGACTTCACCGGGGAGCTGTTTTTT
16	NA	NA	TRBJ2-7	TRBV7-6	CASSLGNREVWDEQYF	TGTGCCAGCAGCTTAGGCAACAGGGAAGTTTGGGACGAGCAGTACTTC
11	NA	NA	TRBJ2-5	TRBV28	CASLNAETQYF	TGTGCCAGCCTAAACGCTGAGACCCAGTACTTC
18	TRBD1	NA	TRBJ2-4	TRBV12-3/TRBV12-4	CARSPDRNSDLAKNIQYF	TGTGCCCGCAGCCCGGACAGGAACAGTGATCTAGCCAAAAACATTCAGTACTTC
18	TRBD2	NA	TRBJ2-1	TRBV10-3	CAISLAPGTSGTYNEQFF	TGTGCCATCAGCCTAGCGCCGGGGACTAGCGGTACCTACAATGAGCAGTTCTTC
14	TRBD1	few	TRBJ1-1	TRBV29-1	CSVEPGQGVAEAFF	TGCAGCGTTGAACCGGGACAGGGGGTCGCTGAAGCTTTCTTT
12	NA	NA	TRBJ2-1	TRBV7-9	CASSLVANEQFF	TGTGCCAGCAGCTTAGTAGCTAATGAGCAGTTCTTC
18	TRBD2	few	TRBJ2-7	TRBV7-3	CASSDLGEGAGNSYEQYF	TGTGCCAGCAGCGACTTAGGGGAAGGAGCGGGGAACTCCTACGAGCAGTACTTC
13	NA	few	TRBJ2-5	TRBV7-9	CASSPQEQETQYF	TGTGCCAGCAGCCCACAGGAACAAGAGACCCAGTACTTC
19	NA	few	TRBJ2-1	TRBV11-2	CASSLVGRGPPRSYNEQFF	TGTGCCAGCAGCTTAGTTGGGCGGGGGCCTCCCCGCTCCTACAATGAGCAGTTCTTC
14	NA	few	TRBJ2-6	TRBV6-5	CASSYGEGANVLTF	TGTGCCAGCAGTTATGGGGAAGGGGCCAACGTCCTGACTTTC
13	NA	few	TRBJ2-5	TRBV7-9	CASSPDWAETQYF	TGTGCCAGCAGCCCAGACTGGGCGGAGACCCAGTACTTC
16	TRBD2	NA	TRBJ2-5	TRBV4-1	CASSQGSGGAQETQYF	TGCGCCAGCAGCCAAGGTAGCGGGGGGGCCCAGGAGACCCAGTACTTC
15	NA	NA	TRBJ2-3	TRBV30	CAWGLASFLSDTQYF	TGTGCCTGGGGTCTGGCCTCTTTTTTATCAGATACGCAGTATTTT
12	NA	few	TRBJ2-7	TRBV29-1	CSVGPEGARQYF	TGCAGCGTTGGCCCGGAAGGGGCGCGGCAGTACTTC
13	TRBD1	NA	TRBJ1-1	TRBV28	CASSPDRVGEAFF	TGTGCCAGCAGCCCTGACAGGGTAGGTGAAGCTTTCTTT
15	NA	few	TRBJ2-1	TRBV7-3	CASSFTSSSYNEQFF	TGTGCCAGCAGCTTTACCAGTAGCTCCTACAATGAGCAGTTCTTC
16	NA	NA	TRBJ2-7	TRBV7-9	CASSWKTGETSYEQYF	TGTGCCAGCAGCTGGAAAACCGGAGAAACCTCCTACGAGCAGTACTTC
13	NA	few	TRBJ1-1	TRBV5-1	CASSLQGNPEAFF	TGCGCCAGCAGCTTACAGGGAAACCCTGAAGCTTTCTTT
17	TRBD1	NA	TRBJ2-7	TRBV7-7	CASSLVPFGQAYGEQYF	TGTGCCAGCAGCTTAGTTCCGTTCGGACAGGCTTACGGAGAGCAGTACTTC
13	TRBD2	few	TRBJ2-5	TRBV12-3/TRBV12-4	CASSFGEGETQYF	TGTGCCAGCAGTTTCGGGGAGGGAGAGACCCAGTACTTC
14	TRBD1	NA	TRBJ2-4	TRBV11-1	CASSIPGQGLIQYF	TGTGCCAGCAGCATACCGGGACAGGGACTCATTCAGTACTTC
14	TRBD2	few	TRBJ2-3	TRBV12-3/TRBV12-4	CASASGGPGDTQYF	TGTGCCAGCGCGAGCGGGGGGCCGGGGGATACGCAGTATTTT
15	NA	NA	TRBJ1-6	TRBV7-3	CASSPESSYNSPLHF	TGTGCCAGCAGCCCCGAGAGCTCCTATAATTCACCCCTCCACTTT
15	NA	NA	TRBJ2-2	TRBV29-1	CSVEDSMSYTGELFF	TGCAGCGTTGAAGATTCTATGAGTTACACCGGGGAGCTGTTTTTT
17	NA	few	TRBJ2-2	TRBV9	CASSRRDAAANTGELFF	TGTGCCAGCAGCAGGCGGGACGCTGCTGCGAACACCGGGGAGCTGTTTTTT
13	NA	NA	TRBJ1-1	TRBV6-1	CASTSLGGIEAFF	TGTGCCAGCACCTCCCTTGGGGGGATTGAAGCTTTCTTT
15	NA	many	TRBJ2-1	TRBV24-1	CATSDLEDLYNEQFF	TGTGCCACCAGTGATTTAGAGGACCTCTACAATGAGCAGTTCTTC
13	NA	few	TRBJ2-1	TRBV7-9	CANRPSSYNEQFF	TGTGCCAACCGGCCGAGCTCCTACAATGAGCAGTTCTTC
14	NA	few	TRBJ1-2	TRBV6-1	CASSPWNSNYGYTF	TGTGCCAGCAGTCCCTGGAATAGTAACTATGGCTACACCTTC
14	NA	many	TRBJ2-5	TRBV20-1	CSARQTDKWGTQYF	TGCAGTGCTAGACAAACTGACAAGTGGGGGACCCAGTACTTC
14	NA	few	TRBJ2-1	TRBV12-3/TRBV12-4	CASRSLSSYNEQFF	TGTGCCAGCCGAAGCTTGAGCTCCTACAATGAGCAGTTCTTC
12	NA	many	TRBJ2-1	TRBV12-3/TRBV12-4	CASRMVYNEQFF	TGTGCCAGCAGGATGGTCTACAATGAGCAGTTCTTC
15	TRBD2	NA	TRBJ2-5	TRBV10-3	CAIAPVAGEQETQYF	TGTGCCATCGCGCCAGTAGCGGGGGAGCAAGAGACCCAGTACTTC
15	TRBD1	NA	TRBJ2-7	TRBV27	CASSPPTGSWYEQYF	TGTGCCAGCAGCCCACCGACAGGGTCGTGGTACGAGCAGTACTTC
15	TRBD1	few	TRBJ2-2	TRBV7-9	CASSIDRGITGELFF	TGTGCCAGCAGCATAGACAGGGGAATCACCGGGGAGCTGTTTTTT
16	TRBD2	NA	TRBJ2-3	TRBV4-1	CASSQELAGYTDTQYF	TGCGCCAGCAGCCAAGAGCTAGCGGGGTACACAGATACGCAGTATTTT
15	NA	many	TRBJ2-3	TRBV12-3/TRBV12-4	CASSPSTERTDTQYF	TGTGCCAGCAGTCCCAGCACTGAACGCACAGATACGCAGTATTTT
13	TRBD1	few	TRBJ1-2	TRBV27	CASAGGSVGGYTF	TGTGCCAGCGCAGGGGGCTCCGTGGGAGGCTACACCTTC
15	TRBD1	NA	TRBJ2-7	TRBV10-3	CAISQTGGDLLEQYF	TGTGCCATCAGTCAGACAGGGGGCGACCTTCTCGAGCAGTACTTC
14	NA	NA	TRBJ2-7	TRBV4-1	CASSQDGGPYEQYF	TGCGCCAGCAGCCAAGATGGGGGCCCCTACGAGCAGTACTTC
13	NA	few	TRBJ1-1	TRBV25-1	CASSAQGGTEAFF	TGTGCCAGCAGTGCACAGGGCGGCACTGAAGCTTTCTTT
14	TRBD1	few	TRBJ2-1	TRBV11-2	CASSLWTGENEQFF	TGTGCCAGCAGCCTGTGGACAGGGGAGAATGAGCAGTTCTTC
15	TRBD1	NA	TRBJ1-3	TRBV27	CASSRDRDSKNTIYF	TGTGCCAGCAGTCGAGACCGGGACAGCAAAAACACCATATATTTT
13	NA	NA	TRBJ2-1	TRBV12-3/TRBV12-4	CASSLRLVDEQFF	TGTGCCAGCAGTTTAAGGCTAGTTGACGAGCAGTTCTTC
11	NA	NA	TRBJ2-1	TRBV2	CASTVGGEQFF	TGTGCCAGCACCGTCGGTGGTGAGCAGTTCTTC
15	TRBD1	NA	TRBJ1-1	TRBV9	CASSAMTGAISEAFF	TGTGCCAGCAGCGCCATGACAGGGGCGATCTCTGAAGCTTTCTTT
12	TRBD1	NA	TRBJ2-7	TRBV30	CAWDRGASEQYF	TGTGCCTGGGACAGGGGTGCCTCCGAGCAGTACTTC
16	TRBD1	few	TRBJ1-1	TRBV7-8	CASSLVGGTGNTEAFF	TGTGCCAGCAGCTTAGTCGGGGGGACAGGGAACACTGAAGCTTTCTTT
19	TRBD1	many	TRBJ1-4	TRBV10-3	CAISETSPGTGATNEKLFF	TGTGCCATCAGTGAGACCTCCCCCGGGACAGGGGCCACGAATGAAAAACTGTTTTTT
13	NA	NA	TRBJ2-7	TRBV7-9	CASSTGVGYEQYF	TGTGCCAGCAGCACTGGAGTCGGCTACGAGCAGTACTTC
15	TRBD2	few	TRBJ2-7	TRBV12-3/TRBV12-4	CASSSLAGGLDEQYF	TGTGCCAGCAGTTCGCTAGCGGGGGGGCTGGACGAGCAGTACTTC
14	NA	few	TRBJ2-3	TRBV3-1	CASSLRPAGDTQYF	TGTGCCAGCAGCCTGAGGCCTGCAGGAGATACGCAGTATTTT
15	TRBD2	few	TRBJ2-3	TRBV6-5	CASSLTSGATDTQYF	TGTGCCAGCAGTTTGACTAGCGGGGCAACAGATACGCAGTATTTT
16	NA	few	TRBJ2-7	TRBV4-1	CASSQKSGVSPYEQYF	TGCGCCAGCAGCCAAAAGAGCGGAGTTTCCCCTTACGAGCAGTACTTC